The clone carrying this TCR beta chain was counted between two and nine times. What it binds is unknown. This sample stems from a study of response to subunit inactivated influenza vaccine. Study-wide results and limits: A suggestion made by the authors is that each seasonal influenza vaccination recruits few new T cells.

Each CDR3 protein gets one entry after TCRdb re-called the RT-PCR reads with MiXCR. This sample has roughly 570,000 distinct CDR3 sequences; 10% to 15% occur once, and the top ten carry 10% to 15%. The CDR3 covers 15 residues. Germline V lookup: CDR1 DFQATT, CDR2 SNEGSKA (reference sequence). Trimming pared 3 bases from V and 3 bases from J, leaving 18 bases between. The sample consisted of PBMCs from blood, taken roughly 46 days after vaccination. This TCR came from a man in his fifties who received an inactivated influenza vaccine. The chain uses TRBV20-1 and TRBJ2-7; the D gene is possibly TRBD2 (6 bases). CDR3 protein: CSARVPGPGVYEQYF. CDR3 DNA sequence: TGCAGTGCTAGGGTTCCCGGGCCGGGGGTCTACGAGCAGTACTTC.